What follows is one T cell receptor beta chain and its context. This sample stems from a study of blood T cell repertoires in COVID-19. The CDR3 is made up of 17 amino acids. V gave up 0 bases and J gave up 8 bases; unmatched junction bases: 14. Germline V CDR1 and CDR2: LGHNT, FRNRAP. Profiling relied on immunoSEQ multiplex PCR, and the TCRdb table lists in-frame clones only, not all of them. The sample includes about 400,000 clones, roughly 84% of them seen just once. Sequencing input: PBMCs or T cells enriched from blood (not recorded which). The chain employs TRBV12-5 and TRBJ2-3; 7 bases align to TRBD2. This TCR was sampled from a woman between 25 and 40 years old who had recovered from COVID-19. The CDR3 loop is CASGLVLLAAPRGTQYF. The CDR3 bases are TGTGCTAGTGGTTTGGTACTTCTAGCGGCGCCGCGGGGTACGCAGTATTTT.